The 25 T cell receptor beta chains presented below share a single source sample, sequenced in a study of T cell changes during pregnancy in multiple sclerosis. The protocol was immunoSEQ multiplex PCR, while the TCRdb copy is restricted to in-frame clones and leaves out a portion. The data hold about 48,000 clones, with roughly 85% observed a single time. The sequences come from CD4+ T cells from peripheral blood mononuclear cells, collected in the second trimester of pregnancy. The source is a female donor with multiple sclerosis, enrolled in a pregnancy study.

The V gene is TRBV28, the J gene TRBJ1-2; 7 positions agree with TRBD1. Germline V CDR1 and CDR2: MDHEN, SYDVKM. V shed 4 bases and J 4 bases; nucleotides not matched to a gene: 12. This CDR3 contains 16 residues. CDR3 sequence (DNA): TGTGCCAGCAGTTCCACTCGACAGGGCCCAAGCTATGGCTACACCTTC. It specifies CASSSTRQGPSYGYTF.

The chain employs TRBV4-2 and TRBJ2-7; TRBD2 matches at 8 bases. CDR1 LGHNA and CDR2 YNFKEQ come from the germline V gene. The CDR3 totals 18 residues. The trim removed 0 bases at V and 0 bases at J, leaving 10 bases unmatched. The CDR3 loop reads CASSQDLGLAGLSYEQYF. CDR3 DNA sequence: TGTGCCAGCAGCCAAGATCTTGGGTTAGCGGGACTCTCCTACGAGCAGTACTTC.

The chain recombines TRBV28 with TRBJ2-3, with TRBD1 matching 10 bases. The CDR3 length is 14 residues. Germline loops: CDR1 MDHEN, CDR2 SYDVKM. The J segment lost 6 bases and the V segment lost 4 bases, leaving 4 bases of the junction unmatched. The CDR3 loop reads CASSWDRGGDTQYF. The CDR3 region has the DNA TGTGCCAGCAGTTGGGACAGGGGAGGGGATACGCAGTATTTT.

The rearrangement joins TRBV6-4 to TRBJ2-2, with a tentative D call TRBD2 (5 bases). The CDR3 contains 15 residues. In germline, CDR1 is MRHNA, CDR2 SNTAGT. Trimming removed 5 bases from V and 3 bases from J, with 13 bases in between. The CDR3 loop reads CASSLDRADTGELFF. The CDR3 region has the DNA TGTGCCAGCAGTCTAGACCGAGCGGACACCGGGGAGCTGTTTTTT.

This chain's CDR3 is CASSSPNYGYTF. For the CDR3, the DNA is TGTGCCAGCAGTTCCCCGAACTATGGCTACACCTTC. The chain employs TRBV28 and TRBJ1-2; D not certain. Trimming removed 4 bases at V and 2 bases at J, with 5 bases between. The CDR3 covers 12 residues. The V gene's germline CDR1 is MDHEN and CDR2 SYDVKM.

CDR3 protein: CASSPMGDTQYF. CDR3 in DNA: TGTGCCAGCAGCCCTATGGGCGATACGCAGTATTTT. This chain connects TRBV7-2 to TRBJ2-3; D unclear. CDR1 and CDR2 (germline): SGHTA, FQGNSA. This CDR3 region has 12 residues. V shed 5 bases and J shed 6 bases, with 9 bases lying between them.

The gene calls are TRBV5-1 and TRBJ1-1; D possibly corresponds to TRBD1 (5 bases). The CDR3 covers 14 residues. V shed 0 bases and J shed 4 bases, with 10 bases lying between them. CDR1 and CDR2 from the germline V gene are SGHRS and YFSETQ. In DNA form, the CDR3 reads TGCGCCAGCAGCTTGGCGGGGGGAGGCACTGAAGCTTTCTTT. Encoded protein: CASSLAGGGTEAFF.

The CDR3 nucleotides are TGTGCCAGTAGTTTGACAGGGGGCGGGAACACTGAAGCTTTCTTT. Protein product: CASSLTGGGNTEAFF. V gene TRBV19 combines with J gene TRBJ1-1; the match to TRBD1 covers 10 bases. J gave up 1 base and V 5 bases, and 4 bases lay outside the gene matches. CDR1 and CDR2 from the germline V gene are LNHDA and SQIVND (reference sequence). CDR3 length equals 15 residues.

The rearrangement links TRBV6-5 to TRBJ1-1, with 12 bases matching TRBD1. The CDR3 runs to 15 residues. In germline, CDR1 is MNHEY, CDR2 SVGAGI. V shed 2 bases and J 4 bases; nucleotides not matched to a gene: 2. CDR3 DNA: TGTGCCAGCAGTTACCCGGGACAGGGGGCCACTGAAGCTTTCTTT. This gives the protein CASSYPGQGATEAFF.

CDR3 protein: CASSAWTGIGNEQYF. The CDR3 nucleotides read TGTGCCAGCAGCGCGTGGACAGGTATCGGGAACGAGCAGTACTTC. The chain links TRBV5-6 to TRBJ2-7; TRBD1 matches 7 bases. Germline loops: CDR1 SGHDT, CDR2 YYEEEE. The junction had 12 bases not matched to a gene; V was cut back by 4 bases and J by 5 bases. The CDR3 contains 15 residues.

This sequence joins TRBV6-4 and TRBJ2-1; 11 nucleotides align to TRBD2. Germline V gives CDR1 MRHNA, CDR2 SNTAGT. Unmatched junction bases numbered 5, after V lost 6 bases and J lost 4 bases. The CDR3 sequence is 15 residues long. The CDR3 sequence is CASSTGLAVYNEQFF. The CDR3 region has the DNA TGTGCCAGCAGCACGGGACTAGCGGTATACAATGAGCAGTTCTTC.

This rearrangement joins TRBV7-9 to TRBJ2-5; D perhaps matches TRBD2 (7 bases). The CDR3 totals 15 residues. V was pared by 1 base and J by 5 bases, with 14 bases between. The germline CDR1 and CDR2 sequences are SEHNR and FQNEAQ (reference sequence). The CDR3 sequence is CASSLEGGGIETQYF. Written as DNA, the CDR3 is TGTGCCAGCAGCTTAGAGGGAGGGGGGATCGAGACCCAGTACTTC.

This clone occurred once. In DNA form, the CDR3 reads TGTGCCAGTAGTATAGATCTACTCATCTCTGGGGCCAACGTCCTGACTTTC. Residues: CASSIDLLISGANVLTF. J is TRBJ2-6 and V is TRBV19, with D unresolved. CDR1 is LNHDA, CDR2 SQIVND, per germline (reference sequence). CDR3 length: 17 residues. The germline V and J ends were trimmed by 0 bases and 0 bases, with 9 bases remaining between them.

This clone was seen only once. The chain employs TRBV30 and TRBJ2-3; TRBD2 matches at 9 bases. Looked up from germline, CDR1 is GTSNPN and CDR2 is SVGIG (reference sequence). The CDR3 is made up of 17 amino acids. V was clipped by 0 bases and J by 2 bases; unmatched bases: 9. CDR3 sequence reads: CAWSVLGAGGPTDTQYF. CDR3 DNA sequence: TGTGCCTGGAGTGTTCTTGGCGCGGGAGGGCCCACAGATACGCAGTATTTT. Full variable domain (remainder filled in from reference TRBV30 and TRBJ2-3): SQTIHQWPATLVQPVGSPLSLECTVEGTSNPNLYWYRQAAGRGLQLLFYSVGIGQISSEVPQNLSASRPQDRQFILSSKKLLLSDSGFYLCAWSVLGAGGPTDTQYFGPGTRLTVL.

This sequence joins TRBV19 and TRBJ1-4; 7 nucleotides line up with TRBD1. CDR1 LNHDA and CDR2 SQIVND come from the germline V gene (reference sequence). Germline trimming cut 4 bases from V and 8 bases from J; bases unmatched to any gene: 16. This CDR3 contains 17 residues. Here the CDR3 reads CASSTPGGGQREEKLFF. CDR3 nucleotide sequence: TGTGCCAGTAGTACTCCCGGCGGGGGACAGCGGGAGGAAAAACTGTTTTTT.

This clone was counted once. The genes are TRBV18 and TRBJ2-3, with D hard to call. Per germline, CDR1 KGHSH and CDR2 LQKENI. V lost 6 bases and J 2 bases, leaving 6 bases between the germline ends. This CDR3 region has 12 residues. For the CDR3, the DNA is TGTGCCAGCTCCCCTATCACAGATACGCAGTATTTT. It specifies CASSPITDTQYF.

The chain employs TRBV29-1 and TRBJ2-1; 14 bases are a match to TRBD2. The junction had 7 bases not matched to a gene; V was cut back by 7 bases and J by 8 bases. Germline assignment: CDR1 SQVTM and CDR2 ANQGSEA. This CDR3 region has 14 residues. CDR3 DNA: TGCAGCGCTGAGACTAGCGGGAGGGTAGATGAGCAGTTCTTC. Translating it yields CSAETSGRVDEQFF.

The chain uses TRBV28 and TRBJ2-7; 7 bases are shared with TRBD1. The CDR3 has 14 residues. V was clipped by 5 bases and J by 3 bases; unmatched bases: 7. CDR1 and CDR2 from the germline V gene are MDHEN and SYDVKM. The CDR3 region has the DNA TGTGCCAGCAGTACGCGACAGGGTTTCTACGAGCAGTACTTC. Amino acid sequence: CASSTRQGFYEQYF.

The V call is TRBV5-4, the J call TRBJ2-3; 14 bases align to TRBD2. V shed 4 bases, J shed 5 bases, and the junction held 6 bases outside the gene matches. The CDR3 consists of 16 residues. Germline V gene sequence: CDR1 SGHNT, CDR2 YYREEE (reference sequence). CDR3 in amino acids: CASSTRLAGGGDTQYF. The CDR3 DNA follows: TGTGCCAGCAGCACCCGACTAGCGGGAGGGGGAGATACGCAGTATTTT.

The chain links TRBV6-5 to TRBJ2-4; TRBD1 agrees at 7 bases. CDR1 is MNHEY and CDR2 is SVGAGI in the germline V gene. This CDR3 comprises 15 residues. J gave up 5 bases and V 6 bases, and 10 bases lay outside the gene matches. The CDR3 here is CASRRDRDAQNIQYF. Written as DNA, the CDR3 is TGTGCCAGCAGACGTGACAGGGATGCCCAAAACATTCAGTACTTC.

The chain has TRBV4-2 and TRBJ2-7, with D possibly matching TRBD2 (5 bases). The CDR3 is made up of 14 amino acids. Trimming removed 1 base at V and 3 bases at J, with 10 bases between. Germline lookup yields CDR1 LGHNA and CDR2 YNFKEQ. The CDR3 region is CASSQGVSDYEQYF. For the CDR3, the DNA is TGTGCCAGCAGCCAAGGGGTTAGCGACTACGAGCAGTACTTC.

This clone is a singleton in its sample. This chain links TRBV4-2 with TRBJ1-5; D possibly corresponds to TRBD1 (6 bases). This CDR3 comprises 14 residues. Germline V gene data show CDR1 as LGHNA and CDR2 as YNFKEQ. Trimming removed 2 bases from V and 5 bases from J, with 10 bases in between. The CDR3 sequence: CASSQPQGDQPQHF. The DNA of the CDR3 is TGTGCCAGCAGCCAACCACAGGGAGATCAGCCCCAGCATTTT.

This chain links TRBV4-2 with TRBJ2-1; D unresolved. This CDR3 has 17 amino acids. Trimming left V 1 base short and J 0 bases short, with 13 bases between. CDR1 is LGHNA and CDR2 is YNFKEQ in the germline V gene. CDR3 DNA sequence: TGTGCCAGCAGCCAAGTGCCCTTAGAGAGCTCCTACAATGAGCAGTTCTTC. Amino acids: CASSQVPLESSYNEQFF.

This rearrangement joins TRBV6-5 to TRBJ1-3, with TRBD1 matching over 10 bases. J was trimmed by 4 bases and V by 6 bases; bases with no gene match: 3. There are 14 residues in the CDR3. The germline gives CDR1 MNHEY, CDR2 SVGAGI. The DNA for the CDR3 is TGTGCCAGCAGCCGGACAGGGGGAGGAAACACCATATATTTT. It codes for CASSRTGGGNTIYF.

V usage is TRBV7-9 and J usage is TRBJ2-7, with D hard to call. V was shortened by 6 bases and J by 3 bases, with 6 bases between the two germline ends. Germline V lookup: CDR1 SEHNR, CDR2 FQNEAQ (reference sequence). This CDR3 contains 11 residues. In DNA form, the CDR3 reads TGTGCCAGCAGTACAAACTACGAGCAGTACTTC. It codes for CASSTNYEQYF.